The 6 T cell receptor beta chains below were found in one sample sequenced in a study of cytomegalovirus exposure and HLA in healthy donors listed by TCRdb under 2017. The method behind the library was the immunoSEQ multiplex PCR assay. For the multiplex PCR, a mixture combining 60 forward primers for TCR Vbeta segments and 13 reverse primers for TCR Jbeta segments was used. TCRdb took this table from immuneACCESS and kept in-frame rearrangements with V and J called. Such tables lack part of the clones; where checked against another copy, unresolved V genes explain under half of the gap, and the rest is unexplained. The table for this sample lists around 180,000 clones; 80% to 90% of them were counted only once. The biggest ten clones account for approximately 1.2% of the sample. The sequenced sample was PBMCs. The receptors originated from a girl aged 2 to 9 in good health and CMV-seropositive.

The DNA for the CDR3 is TGTGCTAGTGCAGGGGTGGATACGCAGTATTTT. This translates into CASAGVDTQYF. The rearrangement joins TRBV12-5 to TRBJ2-3; possible D gene TRBD1, 6 bases. V lost 7 bases and J 6 bases, leaving 8 bases between the germline ends. This CDR3 is built from 11 residues. From germline, CDR1 is LGHNT and CDR2 FRNRAP.

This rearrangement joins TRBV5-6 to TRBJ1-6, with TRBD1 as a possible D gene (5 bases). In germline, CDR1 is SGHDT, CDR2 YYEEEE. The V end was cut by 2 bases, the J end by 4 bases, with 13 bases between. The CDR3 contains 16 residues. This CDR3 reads CASSFLRAPYNSPLHF. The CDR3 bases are TGTGCCAGCAGCTTCCTCAGGGCTCCTTATAATTCACCCCTCCACTTT.

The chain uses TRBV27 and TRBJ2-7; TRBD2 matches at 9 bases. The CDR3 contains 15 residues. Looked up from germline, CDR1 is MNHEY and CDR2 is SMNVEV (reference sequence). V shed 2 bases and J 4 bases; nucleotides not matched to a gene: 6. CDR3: CASSLRVAGAYEQYF. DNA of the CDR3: TGTGCCAGCAGTTTAAGAGTAGCGGGAGCGTACGAGCAGTACTTC.

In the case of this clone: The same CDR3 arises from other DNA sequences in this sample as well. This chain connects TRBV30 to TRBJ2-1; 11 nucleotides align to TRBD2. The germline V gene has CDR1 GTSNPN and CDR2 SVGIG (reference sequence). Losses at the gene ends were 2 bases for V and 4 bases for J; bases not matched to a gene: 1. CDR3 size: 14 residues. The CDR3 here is CAWSRTSGYNEQFF. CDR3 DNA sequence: TGTGCCTGGAGTCGGACTAGCGGGTACAATGAGCAGTTCTTC.

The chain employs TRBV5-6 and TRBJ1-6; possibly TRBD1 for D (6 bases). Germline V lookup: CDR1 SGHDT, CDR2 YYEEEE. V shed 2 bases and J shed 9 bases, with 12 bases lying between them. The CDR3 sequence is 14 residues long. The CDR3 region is CASSFTGLVSPLHF. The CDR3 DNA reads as TGTGCCAGCAGCTTCACAGGGTTAGTTTCACCCCTCCACTTT.

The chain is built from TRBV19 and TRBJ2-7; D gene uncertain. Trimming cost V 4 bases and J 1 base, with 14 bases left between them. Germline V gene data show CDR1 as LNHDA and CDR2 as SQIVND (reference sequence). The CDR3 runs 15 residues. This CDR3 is CASSTLDSLSYEQYF. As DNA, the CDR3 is TGTGCCAGTAGTACCCTCGATAGTCTGTCCTACGAGCAGTACTTC.